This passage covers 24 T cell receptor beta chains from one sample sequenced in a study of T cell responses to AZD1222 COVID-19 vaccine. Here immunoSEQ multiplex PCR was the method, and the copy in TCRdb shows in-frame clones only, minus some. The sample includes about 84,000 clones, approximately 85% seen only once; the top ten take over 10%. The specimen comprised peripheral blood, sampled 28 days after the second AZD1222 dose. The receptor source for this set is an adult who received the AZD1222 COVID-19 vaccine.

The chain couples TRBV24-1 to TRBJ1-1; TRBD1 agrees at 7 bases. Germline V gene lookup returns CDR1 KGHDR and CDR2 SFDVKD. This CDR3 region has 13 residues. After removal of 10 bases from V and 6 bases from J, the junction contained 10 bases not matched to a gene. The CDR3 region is CATGGTAGAEAFF. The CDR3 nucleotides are TGTGCCACAGGGGGCACCGCAGGGGCTGAAGCTTTCTTT.

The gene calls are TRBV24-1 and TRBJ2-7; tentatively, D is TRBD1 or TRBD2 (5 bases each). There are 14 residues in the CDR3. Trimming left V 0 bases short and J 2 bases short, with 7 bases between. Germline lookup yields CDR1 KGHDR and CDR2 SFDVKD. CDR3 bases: TGTGCCACCAGTGATTTGGGGGGTCCCTACGAGCAGTACGTC. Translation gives CATSDLGGPYEQYV.

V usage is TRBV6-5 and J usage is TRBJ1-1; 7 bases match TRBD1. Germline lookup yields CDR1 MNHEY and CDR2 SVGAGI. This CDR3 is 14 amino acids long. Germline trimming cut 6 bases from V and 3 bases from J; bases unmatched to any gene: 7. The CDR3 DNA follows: TGTGCCAGCAGGGCGACAGGGCCGCACACTGAAGCTTTCTTT. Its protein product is CASRATGPHTEAFF.

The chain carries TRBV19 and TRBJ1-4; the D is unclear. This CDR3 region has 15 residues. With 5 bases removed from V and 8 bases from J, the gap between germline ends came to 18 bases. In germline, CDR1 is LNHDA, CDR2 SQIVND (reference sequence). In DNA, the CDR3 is TGTGCCAGTAGTTTACAGACTAGCCAGAGGGAAAAACTGTTTTTT. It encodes CASSLQTSQREKLFF.

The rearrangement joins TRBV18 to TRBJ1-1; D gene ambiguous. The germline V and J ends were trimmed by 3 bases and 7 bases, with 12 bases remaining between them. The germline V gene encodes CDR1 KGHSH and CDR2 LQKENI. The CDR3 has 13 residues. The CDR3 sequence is CASSPPTGDEAFF. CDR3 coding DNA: TGTGCCAGCTCACCCCCCACCGGGGATGAAGCTTTCTTT.

CDR3 residues: CASSLLDSPLHF. For the CDR3, the DNA is TGTGCCAGCAGTCTCCTCGATTCACCCCTCCACTTT. V gene TRBV12-3 or TRBV12-4 combines with J gene TRBJ1-6; D call uncertain. Between the trimmed V and J ends, which lost 5 bases and 8 bases, there was a span of 7 bases. CDR3 length: 12 residues.

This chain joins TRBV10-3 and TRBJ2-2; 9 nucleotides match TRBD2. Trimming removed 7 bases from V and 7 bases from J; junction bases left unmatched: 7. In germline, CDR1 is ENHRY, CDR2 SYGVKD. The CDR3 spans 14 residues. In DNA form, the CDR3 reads TGTGCCATCACCCCCGGGACTAGCAACGGGGAGCTGTTTTTT. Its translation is CAITPGTSNGELFF.

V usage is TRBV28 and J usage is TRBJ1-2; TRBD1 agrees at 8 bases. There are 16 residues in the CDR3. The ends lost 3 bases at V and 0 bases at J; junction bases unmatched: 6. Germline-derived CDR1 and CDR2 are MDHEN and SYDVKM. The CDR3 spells CASSFWADRANYGYTF. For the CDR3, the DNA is TGTGCCAGCAGTTTTTGGGCGGACAGGGCTAACTATGGCTACACCTTC.

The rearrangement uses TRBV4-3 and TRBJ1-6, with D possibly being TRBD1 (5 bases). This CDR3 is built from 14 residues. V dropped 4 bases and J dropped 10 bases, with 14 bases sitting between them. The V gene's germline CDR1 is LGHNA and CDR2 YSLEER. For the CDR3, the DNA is TGCGCCAGCAGCCGGGAAGGGGTAGGGTCACCCCTCCACTTT. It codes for CASSREGVGSPLHF.

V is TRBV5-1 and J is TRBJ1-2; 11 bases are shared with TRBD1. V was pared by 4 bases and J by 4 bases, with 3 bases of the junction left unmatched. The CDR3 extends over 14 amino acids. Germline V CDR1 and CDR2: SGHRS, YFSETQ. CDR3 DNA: TGCGCCAGCAGCCATGGACAGGGGGCCTATGGCTACACCTTC. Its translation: CASSHGQGAYGYTF.

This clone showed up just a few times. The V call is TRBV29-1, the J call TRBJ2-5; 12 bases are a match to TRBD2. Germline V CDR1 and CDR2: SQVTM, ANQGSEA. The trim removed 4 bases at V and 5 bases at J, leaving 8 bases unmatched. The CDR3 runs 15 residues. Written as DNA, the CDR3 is TGCAGCGTTGTTTTACTAGCGGGGGGCCAGGAGACCCAGTACTTC. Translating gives CSVVLLAGGQETQYF.

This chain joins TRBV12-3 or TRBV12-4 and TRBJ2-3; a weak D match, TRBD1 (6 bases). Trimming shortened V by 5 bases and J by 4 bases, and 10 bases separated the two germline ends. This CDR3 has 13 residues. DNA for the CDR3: TGTGCCAGCAGTCGCGGACAGTCAGATACGCAGTATTTT. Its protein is CASSRGQSDTQYF.

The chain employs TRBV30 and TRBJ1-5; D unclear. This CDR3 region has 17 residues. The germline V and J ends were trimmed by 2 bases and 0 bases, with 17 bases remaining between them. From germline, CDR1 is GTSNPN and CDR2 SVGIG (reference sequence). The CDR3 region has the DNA TGTGCCTGGAGTCCAAACCTCTTTCCAGTTAGCAATCAGCCCCAGCATTTT. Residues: CAWSPNLFPVSNQPQHF.

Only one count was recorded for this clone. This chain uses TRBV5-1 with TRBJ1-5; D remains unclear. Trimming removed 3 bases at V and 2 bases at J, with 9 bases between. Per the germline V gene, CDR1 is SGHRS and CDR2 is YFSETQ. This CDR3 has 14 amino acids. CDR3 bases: TGCGCCAGCAGCTCCTCGGGAGGCAATCAGCCCCAGCATTTT. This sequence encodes CASSSSGGNQPQHF. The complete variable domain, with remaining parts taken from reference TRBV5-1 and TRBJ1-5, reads KAGVTQTPRYLIKTRGQQVTLSCSPISGHRSVSWYQQTPGQGLQFLFEYFSETQRNKGNFPGRFSGRQFSNSRSEMNVSTLELGDSALYLCASSSSGGNQPQHFGDGTRLSIL.

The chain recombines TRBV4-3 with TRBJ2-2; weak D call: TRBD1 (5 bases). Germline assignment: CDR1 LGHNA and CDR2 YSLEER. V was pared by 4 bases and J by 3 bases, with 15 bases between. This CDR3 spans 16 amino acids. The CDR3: CASSPMSQGYTGELFF. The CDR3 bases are TGCGCCAGCAGCCCGATGAGCCAGGGTTACACCGGGGAGCTGTTTTTT.

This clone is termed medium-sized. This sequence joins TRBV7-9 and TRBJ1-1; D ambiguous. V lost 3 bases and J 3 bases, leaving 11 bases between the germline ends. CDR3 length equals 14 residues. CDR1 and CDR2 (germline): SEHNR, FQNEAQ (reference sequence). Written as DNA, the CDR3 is TGTGCCAGCAGCTTCGAGGCCCGGGACACTGAAGCTTTCTTT. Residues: CASSFEARDTEAFF.

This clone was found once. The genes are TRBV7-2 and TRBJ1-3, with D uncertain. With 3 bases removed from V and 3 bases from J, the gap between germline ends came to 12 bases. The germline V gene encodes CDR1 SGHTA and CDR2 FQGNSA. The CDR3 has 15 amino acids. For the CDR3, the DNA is TGTGCCAGCAGCTTTCCTAGGACCGATGGAAACACCATATATTTT. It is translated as CASSFPRTDGNTIYF.

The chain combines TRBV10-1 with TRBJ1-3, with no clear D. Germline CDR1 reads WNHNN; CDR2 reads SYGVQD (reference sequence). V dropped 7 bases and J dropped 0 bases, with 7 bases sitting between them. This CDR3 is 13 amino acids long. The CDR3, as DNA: TGCGCCAGCAAGGGAGACTCTGGAAACACCATATATTTT. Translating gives CASKGDSGNTIYF.

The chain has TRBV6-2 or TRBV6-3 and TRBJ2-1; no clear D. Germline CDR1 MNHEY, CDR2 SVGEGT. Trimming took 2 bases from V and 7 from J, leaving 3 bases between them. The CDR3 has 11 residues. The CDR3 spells CASSYRNEQFF. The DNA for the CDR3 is TGTGCCAGCAGTTACCGGAATGAGCAGTTCTTC.

CDR3 nucleotides: TGTGCCAGCAGTTTATTTGAAAAACTGTTTTTT. Translating it yields CASSLFEKLFF. The gene calls are TRBV12-3 or TRBV12-4 and TRBJ1-4; D remains unclear. V was shortened by 2 bases and J by 7 bases, with 2 bases between the two germline ends. The length of the CDR3 is 11 residues.

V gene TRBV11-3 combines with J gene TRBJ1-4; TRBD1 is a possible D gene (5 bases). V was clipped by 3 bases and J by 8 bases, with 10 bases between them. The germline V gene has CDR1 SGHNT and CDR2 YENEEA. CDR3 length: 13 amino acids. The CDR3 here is CASSFGREEKLFF. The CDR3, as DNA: TGTGCCAGCAGCTTTGGCAGGGAGGAAAAACTGTTTTTT. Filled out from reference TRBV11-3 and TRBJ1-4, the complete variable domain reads EAGVVQSPRYKIIEKKQPVAFWCNPISGHNTLYWYLQNLGQGPELLIRYENEEAVDDSQLPKDRFSAERLKGVDSTLKIQPAELGDSAVYLCASSFGREEKLFFGSGTQLSVL.

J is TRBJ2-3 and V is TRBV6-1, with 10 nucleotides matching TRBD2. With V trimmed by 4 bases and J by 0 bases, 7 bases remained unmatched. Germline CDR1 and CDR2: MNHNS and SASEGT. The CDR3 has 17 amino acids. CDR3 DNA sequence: TGTGCCAGCAGTGTCTCGTTAGCGGGGGGAAGCACAGATACGCAGTATTTT. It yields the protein CASSVSLAGGSTDTQYF.

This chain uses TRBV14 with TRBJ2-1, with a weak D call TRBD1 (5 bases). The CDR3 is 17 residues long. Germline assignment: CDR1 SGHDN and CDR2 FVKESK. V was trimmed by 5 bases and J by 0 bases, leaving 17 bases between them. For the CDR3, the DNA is TGTGCCAGCAGCTCGATCGGGCGACAGAGCTCCTACAATGAGCAGTTCTTC. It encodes CASSSIGRQSSYNEQFF.

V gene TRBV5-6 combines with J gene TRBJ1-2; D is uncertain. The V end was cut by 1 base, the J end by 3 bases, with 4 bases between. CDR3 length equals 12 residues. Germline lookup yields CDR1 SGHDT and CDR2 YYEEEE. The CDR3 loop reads CASSLNYYGYTF. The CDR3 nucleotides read TGTGCCAGCAGCTTGAATTACTATGGCTACACCTTC.